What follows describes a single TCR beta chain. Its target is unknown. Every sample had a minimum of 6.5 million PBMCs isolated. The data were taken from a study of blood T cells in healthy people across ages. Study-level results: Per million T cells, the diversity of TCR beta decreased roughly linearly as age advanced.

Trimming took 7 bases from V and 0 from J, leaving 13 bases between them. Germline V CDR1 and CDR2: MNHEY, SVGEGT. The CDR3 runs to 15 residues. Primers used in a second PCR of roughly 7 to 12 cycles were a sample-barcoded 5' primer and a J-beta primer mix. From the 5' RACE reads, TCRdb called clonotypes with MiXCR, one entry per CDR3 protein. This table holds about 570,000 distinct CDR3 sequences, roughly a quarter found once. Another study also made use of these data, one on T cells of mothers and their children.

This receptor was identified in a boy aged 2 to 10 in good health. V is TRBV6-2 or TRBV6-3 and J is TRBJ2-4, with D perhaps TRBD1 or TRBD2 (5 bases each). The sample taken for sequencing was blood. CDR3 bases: TGTGCCAGCACCCAACCCGGGACAGCCAAAAACATTCAGTACTTC. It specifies CASTQPGTAKNIQYF.